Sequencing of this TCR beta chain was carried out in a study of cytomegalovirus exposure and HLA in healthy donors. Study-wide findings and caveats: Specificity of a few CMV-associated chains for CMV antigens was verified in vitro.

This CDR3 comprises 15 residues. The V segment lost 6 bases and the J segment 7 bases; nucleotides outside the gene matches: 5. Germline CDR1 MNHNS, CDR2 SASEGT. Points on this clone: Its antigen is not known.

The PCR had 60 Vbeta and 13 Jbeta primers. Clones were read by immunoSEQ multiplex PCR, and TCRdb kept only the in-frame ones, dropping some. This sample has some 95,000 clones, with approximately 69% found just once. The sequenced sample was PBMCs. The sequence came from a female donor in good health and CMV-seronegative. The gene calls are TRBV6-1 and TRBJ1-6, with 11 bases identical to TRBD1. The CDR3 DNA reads TGTGCCAGCAGCACCGGGACAGGGGGAAATTCACCCCTCCACTTT. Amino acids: CASSTGTGGNSPLHF.